What follows are 18 T cell receptor beta chains derived from one specimen sequenced in a study of cytomegalovirus exposure and HLA in healthy donors. PCR used 60 Vbeta primers and 13 Jbeta primers. The repertoire was sequenced with immunoSEQ multiplex PCR; TCRdb's copy has only in-frame clones and lacks some. The table records roughly 150,000 clones, 60% to 80% of them present only once. What was sequenced was PBMCs. Receptor source: a woman younger than 45 in good health and CMV-seronegative.

The chain employs TRBV6-1 and TRBJ2-5, with 8 nucleotides matching TRBD2. Looked up from germline, CDR1 is MNHNS and CDR2 is SASEGT. The CDR3 sequence is 13 residues long. The V segment lost 7 bases and the J segment 5 bases; nucleotides outside the gene matches: 6. The CDR3 DNA is TGTGCCAGCACGGGGGGGCCAGAGGAGACCCAGTACTTC. Amino acids: CASTGGPEETQYF.

The chain carries TRBV7-2 and TRBJ1-6, with 11 positions matching TRBD1. The V and J ends lost 4 bases and 7 bases, in that order; junction bases with no gene match: 0. CDR1 is SGHTA and CDR2 is FQGNSA in the germline V gene. There are 14 residues in the CDR3. This chain's CDR3 is CASSWDRGNSPLHF. The DNA for the CDR3 is TGTGCCAGCAGCTGGGACAGGGGGAATTCACCCCTCCACTTT.

CDR3 sequence reads: CASSLNRQSNEQFF. The CDR3 DNA is TGTGCCAGCAGCTTAAATAGACAGTCCAATGAGCAGTTCTTC. The V gene is TRBV11-2, the J gene TRBJ2-1; D is perhaps TRBD1 (5 bases). The germline V gene has CDR1 SGHAT and CDR2 FQNNGV. This CDR3 is built from 14 residues. V was trimmed by 2 bases and J by 6 bases, leaving 11 bases between them.

This clone appeared a few times. This chain uses TRBV29-1 with TRBJ1-2; unclear D gene. The germline V and J ends were trimmed by 4 bases and 5 bases, with 17 bases remaining between them. CDR1 SQVTM and CDR2 ANQGSEA come from the germline V gene. This CDR3 region has 14 residues. The CDR3 spells CSVAWQALSYGYTF. As DNA, the CDR3 is TGCAGCGTTGCATGGCAGGCGCTTTCTTATGGCTACACCTTC.

This CDR3 reads CASSQYMSNSNQPQHF. The CDR3 DNA reads TGCGCCAGCAGCCAATATATGTCTAATAGCAATCAGCCCCAGCATTTT. The gene calls are TRBV4-1 and TRBJ1-5, with D unclear. V was cut by 2 bases and J by 0 bases, with 11 bases left in between. Germline V gene sequence: CDR1 MGHRA, CDR2 YSYEKL. This CDR3 comprises 16 residues.

This rearrangement joins TRBV4-3 to TRBJ2-2, with 7 bases fitting TRBD2. V trimming: 1 base; J trimming: 4 bases; junction bases outside the gene matches: 3. Germline V lookup: CDR1 LGHNA, CDR2 YSLEER. This CDR3 spans 15 amino acids. CDR3 residues: CASSQVRGVTGELFF. CDR3 in DNA: TGCGCCAGCAGCCAAGTCCGGGGGGTCACCGGGGAGCTGTTTTTT.

This sequence joins TRBV7-6 and TRBJ2-3; 11 bases map to TRBD2. In germline, CDR1 is SGHVS, CDR2 FNYEAQ. The V gene end was trimmed by 4 bases and the J gene end by 5 bases; junction bases not matched to a gene: 8. This CDR3 has 16 residues. CDR3 loop: CASSSGTSGTKDTQYF. The CDR3 DNA reads as TGTGCCAGCAGCTCAGGGACTAGCGGTACGAAAGATACGCAGTATTTT.

The table lists this clone with a count of one. V gene TRBV7-2 combines with J gene TRBJ1-2, with TRBD1 as a possible D gene (6 bases). CDR3 length equals 15 residues. Germline loops: CDR1 SGHTA, CDR2 FQGNSA. V dropped 1 base and J dropped 5 bases, with 14 bases sitting between them. The CDR3 sequence is CASSLEVQGGYGYTF. CDR3 in DNA: TGTGCCAGCAGCTTAGAAGTACAGGGTGGTTATGGCTACACCTTC.

CDR3 sequence reads: CASSRRDLYNSPLHF. Written as DNA, the CDR3 is TGTGCCAGCAGTCGGAGGGACCTCTATAATTCACCCCTCCACTTT. The chain combines TRBV6-5 with TRBJ1-6; a possible D gene is TRBD1 (5 bases). The CDR3 runs 15 residues. The V and J ends lost 5 bases and 3 bases respectively, with 11 bases between them. Germline V gives CDR1 MNHEY, CDR2 SVGAGI.

This sequence joins TRBV13 and TRBJ1-1; maybe TRBD1 (6 bases). This CDR3 has 14 residues. V was pared by 5 bases and J by 1 base, with 11 bases between. Germline V gives CDR1 PRHDT, CDR2 FYEKMQ (reference sequence). The CDR3, as DNA: TGTGCCAGCAGCCTCCGGACAGAGAACACTGAAGCTTTCTTT. Translation gives CASSLRTENTEAFF.

The rearrangement joins TRBV6-1 to TRBJ1-2, with D perhaps matching TRBD1 (5 bases). CDR3 length equals 13 residues. The germline CDR1 and CDR2 sequences are MNHNS and SASEGT. Deletions cut 5 bases from V and 1 base from J, with 8 bases between. Here the CDR3 DNA reads TGTGCCAGCAGTACAGGCCTTAACTATGGCTACACCTTC. Encoded protein: CASSTGLNYGYTF.

The chain combines TRBV30 with TRBJ2-2; 10 bases agree with TRBD1. The CDR3 has 14 residues. Germline loops: CDR1 GTSNPN, CDR2 SVGIG (reference sequence). J was trimmed by 8 bases and V by 4 bases; bases with no gene match: 7. Here the CDR3 DNA reads TGTGCCTGGATGGAAGGGACAGGGGTTGGGGAGCTGTTTTTT. Translating it yields CAWMEGTGVGELFF.

This clone was seen only once. V and J are TRBV7-8 and TRBJ1-1, with 9 bases lining up with TRBD1. Germline lookup yields CDR1 SGHVS and CDR2 FQNEAQ. V shed 3 bases, J shed 3 bases, and the junction held 14 bases outside the gene matches. The CDR3 is 18 amino acids. The CDR3 region is CASSLGSGTGNKYTEAFF. The CDR3 DNA follows: TGTGCCAGCAGCTTGGGCTCCGGGACAGGGAATAAGTACACTGAAGCTTTCTTT.

The J gene is TRBJ1-2, the V gene TRBV6-1; 9 nucleotides align to TRBD1. Germline trimming cut 3 bases from V and 3 bases from J; bases unmatched to any gene: 5. The CDR3 loop spans 15 amino acids. The germline gives CDR1 MNHNS, CDR2 SASEGT. The CDR3 DNA follows: TGTGCCAGCAGTGAGAGGGGACAGGGCTACTATGGCTACACCTTC. This gives the protein CASSERGQGYYGYTF.

This chain uses TRBV27 with TRBJ1-2, with 7 bases lining up with TRBD1. This CDR3 region has 14 residues. CDR1 and CDR2 (germline): MNHEY, SMNVEV (reference sequence). Trimming removed 4 bases from V and 5 bases from J; junction bases left unmatched: 7. CDR3 sequence: CASSSSTGPYGYTF. CDR3 bases: TGTGCCAGCAGTTCCTCGACAGGGCCTTATGGCTACACCTTC.

The chain employs TRBV5-6 and TRBJ1-1; a weak D match, TRBD1 (6 bases). This CDR3 spans 14 amino acids. Trimming removed 2 bases from V and 3 bases from J, with 11 bases in between. Germline V lookup: CDR1 SGHDT, CDR2 YYEEEE. CDR3 DNA sequence: TGTGCCAGCAGCTTAGGGGGACCCGACACTGAAGCTTTCTTT. This codes for CASSLGGPDTEAFF.

The rearrangement links TRBV7-2 to TRBJ1-5, with D possibly matching TRBD1 (6 bases). Trimming removed 3 bases at V and 2 bases at J, with 11 bases between. This CDR3 has 15 amino acids. In germline, CDR1 is SGHTA, CDR2 FQGNSA. CDR3 sequence: CASSFGSGGNQPQHF. Written as DNA, the CDR3 is TGTGCCAGCAGCTTTGGGTCAGGGGGCAATCAGCCCCAGCATTTT.

The chain employs TRBV7-2 and TRBJ1-1; TRBD1 is a possible D gene (6 bases). The CDR3 contains 16 residues. Germline CDR1 and CDR2: SGHTA and FQGNSA. V was trimmed by 5 bases and J by 1 base, leaving 17 bases between them. The CDR3, as DNA: TGTGCCAGCAGCGCCTTAACAGGGTGGAAGAACACTGAAGCTTTCTTT. Translating gives CASSALTGWKNTEAFF.